The 26 T cell receptor beta chains below were found in one sample sequenced in a study of beta chain features in type 1 diabetes. The sequenced template was cDNA made from the entire isolated RNA. Profiled with immunoSEQ multiplex PCR; TCRdb holds only in-frame clones, not every one. This sample yields a few hundred thousand clones, of which 25% to 30% are seen a single time; 4% belongs to the top ten. The sample was central memory CD4+ T cells from blood. All receptors derive from a man aged 25 to 45 in good health.

There are a few counts of this clone. The chain couples TRBV15 to TRBJ2-3; 8 bases match TRBD2. The V gene's germline CDR1 is LNHNV and CDR2 YYDKDF (reference sequence). V shed 3 bases, J shed 1 base, and the junction held 9 bases outside the gene matches. The CDR3 consists of 17 residues. CDR3: CATSRPLGRGGTDTQYF. CDR3 DNA: TGTGCCACCAGCAGGCCCTTGGGGCGGGGGGGCACAGATACGCAGTATTTT.

The chain links TRBV7-8 to TRBJ2-3; TRBD2 agrees at 10 bases. This CDR3 region has 17 residues. Trimming cost V 1 base and J 0 bases; bases outside gene matches: 4. Germline CDR1 is SGHVS and CDR2 is FQNEAQ. CDR3 sequence (DNA): TGTGCCAGCAGCTTAGATAGGACTAGCGGTAGCACAGATACGCAGTATTTT. It encodes CASSLDRTSGSTDTQYF.

This chain connects TRBV9 to TRBJ1-2; D is possibly TRBD1 (6 bases). CDR1 SGDLS and CDR2 YYNGEE come from the germline V gene. The V and J ends lost 0 bases and 5 bases respectively, with 11 bases between them. This CDR3 spans 14 amino acids. Here the CDR3 reads CASSVVAGTYGYTF. The CDR3 bases are TGTGCCAGCAGCGTAGTGGCAGGGACATATGGCTACACCTTC.

In its sample, this clone was seen many times. Other DNA sequences in the sample encode the same CDR3. The chain employs TRBV5-1 and TRBJ2-5; D gene ambiguous. V lost 4 bases, J lost 2 bases, and 12 bases lay in between. Germline V lookup: CDR1 SGHRS, CDR2 YFSETQ. This CDR3 has 14 amino acids. Here the CDR3 DNA reads TGCGCCAGCAGCCCAGGTTCGCGGCAAGAGACCCAGTACTTC. Its protein is CASSPGSRQETQYF. The full variable domain, completed using reference TRBV5-1 and TRBJ2-5, is KAGVTQTPRYLIKTRGQQVTLSCSPISGHRSVSWYQQTPGQGLQFLFEYFSETQRNKGNFPGRFSGRQFSNSRSEMNVSTLELGDSALYLCASSPGSRQETQYFGPGTRLLVL.

This clone came up a few times. This chain uses TRBV7-9 with TRBJ2-5; 10 nucleotides align to TRBD2. The V gene's germline CDR1 is SEHNR and CDR2 FQNEAQ (reference sequence). This CDR3 contains 16 residues. V lost 0 bases and J lost 5; bases outside the gene matches: 6. The CDR3: CASSLAASGGGETQYF. CDR3 nucleotide sequence: TGTGCCAGCAGCTTAGCCGCTAGCGGGGGCGGGGAGACCCAGTACTTC.

The rearrangement links TRBV5-4 to TRBJ2-3; TRBD1 or TRBD2 may be the D gene (5 bases each). Per the germline V gene, CDR1 is SGHNT and CDR2 is YYREEE (reference sequence). The CDR3 is 17 residues long. V lost 4 bases, J lost 0 bases, and 18 bases lay in between. The CDR3 DNA reads as TGTGCCAGCAGCCCCGATTCCGGGGCTAGAAGCACAGATACGCAGTATTTT. Protein sequence: CASSPDSGARSTDTQYF.

The V call is TRBV9, the J call TRBJ2-3; TRBD2 matches at 13 bases. The CDR3 is 16 residues long. Germline loops: CDR1 SGDLS, CDR2 YYNGEE. V was pared by 3 bases and J by 4 bases, with 5 bases of the junction left unmatched. The CDR3 spells CASSARLAGGPDTQYF. In DNA form, the CDR3 reads TGTGCCAGCAGCGCCCGACTAGCGGGAGGACCAGATACGCAGTATTTT.

The table lists this clone with a few counts. The chain links TRBV19 to TRBJ2-6; 8 bases are shared with TRBD2. The CDR3 contains 15 residues. V was pared by 5 bases and J by 2 bases, with 2 bases of the junction left unmatched. Germline CDR1 reads LNHDA; CDR2 reads SQIVND (reference sequence). CDR3 nucleotide sequence: TGTGCCAGTAGTCGACTAGCGACTGGGGCCAACGTCCTGACTTTC. Protein: CASSRLATGANVLTF.

This chain connects TRBV27 to TRBJ1-1; tentative D call: TRBD1 (6 bases). Germline CDR1 and CDR2: MNHEY and SMNVEV (reference sequence). The CDR3 covers 13 residues. Deletions cut 5 bases from V and 6 bases from J, with 13 bases between. This CDR3 reads CASSTLQGSEAFF. In DNA form, the CDR3 reads TGTGCCAGCAGTACCCTACAGGGCTCTGAAGCTTTCTTT.

This clone was seen more than once but under ten times. The CDR3 nucleotides are TGTGCCAGCAGCAATGAAGCCCAGAAAGCTTTCTTT. Translation: CASSNEAQKAFF. The chain links TRBV21-1 to TRBJ1-1. TRBV21-1 is a pseudogene locus. The CDR3 runs to 12 residues.

V usage is TRBV11-2 and J usage is TRBJ2-1; D call uncertain. V was clipped by 1 base and J by 6 bases, with 7 bases between them. The CDR3 has 13 amino acids. Germline CDR1 SGHAT, CDR2 FQNNGV. CDR3 nucleotide sequence: TGTGCCAGCAGCTTAGGACTCGGCAATGAGCAGTTCTTC. Amino acid sequence: CASSLGLGNEQFF.

This sequence joins TRBV2 and TRBJ2-5; D not resolved. V lost 1 base and J lost 7, with 4 bases in between. This CDR3 region has 11 residues. Germline V gene sequence: CDR1 SNHLY, CDR2 FYNNEI. The CDR3 loop is CASSEEGTQYF. In nucleotides, the CDR3 is TGTGCCAGCAGTGAAGAGGGGACCCAGTACTTC.

The chain combines TRBV5-4 with TRBJ2-4; no clear D. CDR1 is SGHNT, CDR2 YYREEE, per germline (reference sequence). This CDR3 comprises 14 residues. The V and J ends lost 1 base and 5 bases respectively, with 10 bases between them. Here the CDR3 reads CASSLNLGENIQYF. CDR3 nucleotides: TGTGCCAGCAGCTTGAATCTAGGCGAAAACATTCAGTACTTC.

The gene calls are TRBV7-9 and TRBJ2-5, with D tentatively TRBD1 (6 bases). The germline V gene encodes CDR1 SEHNR and CDR2 FQNEAQ (reference sequence). Trimming removed 4 bases from V and 0 bases from J, with 9 bases in between. CDR3 length: 14 amino acids. CDR3 DNA sequence: TGTGCCAGCAGCTACCGACAGGACCAAGAGACCCAGTACTTC. As protein: CASSYRQDQETQYF.

This clone has more than one count but fewer than ten. The V gene is TRBV29-1, the J gene TRBJ2-1; the match to TRBD2 covers 13 bases. In germline, CDR1 is SQVTM, CDR2 ANQGSEA. The CDR3 has 14 amino acids. Losses at the gene ends were 5 bases for V and 4 bases for J; bases not matched to a gene: 2. CDR3 loop: CSVTSGRGYNEQFF. The CDR3 nucleotides read TGCAGCGTTACTAGCGGGAGGGGTTACAATGAGCAGTTCTTC.

This clone was picked up a small number of times. The rearrangement links TRBV29-1 to TRBJ2-3; D remains ambiguous. Trimming took off 4 bases at V and 2 bases at J, with 19 bases between the two ends. Germline V lookup: CDR1 SQVTM, CDR2 ANQGSEA. CDR3 size: 16 residues. CDR3 DNA: TGCAGCGTTGTGTTCGTATCGATCCTCTACACAGATACGCAGTATTTT. It translates to CSVVFVSILYTDTQYF.

This clone was seen a few times. The rearrangement uses TRBV29-1 and TRBJ2-4, with D uncertain. The V gene's germline CDR1 is SQVTM and CDR2 ANQGSEA. V lost 0 bases and J 2 bases, leaving 8 bases between the germline ends. The CDR3 is 14 residues long. CDR3 sequence: CSVEDPLTKNIQYF. CDR3 nucleotides: TGCAGCGTTGAAGATCCGCTAACCAAAAACATTCAGTACTTC.

The J gene is TRBJ1-2, the V gene TRBV4-3; D unresolved. Trimming cost V 0 bases and J 7 bases, with 12 bases left between them. Per the germline V gene, CDR1 is LGHNA and CDR2 is YSLEER. This CDR3 has 14 amino acids. The CDR3 bases are TGCGCCAGCAGCCAAGATTTAGGGAAGGGTGGCTACACCTTC. It specifies CASSQDLGKGGYTF.

Regarding this clone: Germline and junction disagree at one end, which may indicate a read error. This chain connects TRBV5-1 to TRBJ2-3; D remains unclear. The CDR3 runs to 16 residues. CDR1 is SGHRS and CDR2 is YFSETQ in the germline V gene. The CDR3 loop reads CASSLESAWSTDTLYF. The CDR3, as DNA: TGCGCCAGCAGCTTGGAAAGCGCATGGAGCACTGATACGCTGTATTTT.

The chain employs TRBV7-2 and TRBJ1-5; weak D call: TRBD1 (6 bases). Germline CDR1 SGHTA, CDR2 FQGNSA. This CDR3 spans 15 amino acids. The V end lost 5 bases, the J end lost 8 bases, and 19 bases lay between the germline ends. The chain's CDR3 is CASSPLTGYLEPQHF. CDR3 coding DNA: TGTGCCAGCAGCCCCCTTACAGGGTACCTAGAGCCCCAGCATTTT.

The chain couples TRBV6-5 to TRBJ2-3; TRBD2 is a possible D gene (7 bases). This CDR3 contains 13 residues. V lost 6 bases and J 6 bases, leaving 13 bases between the germline ends. Germline V gives CDR1 MNHEY, CDR2 SVGAGI. CDR3 sequence: CASSPGGLDTQYF. The CDR3 DNA follows: TGTGCCAGCAGCCCGGGGGGCCTGGATACGCAGTATTTT.

The table lists this clone with many counts. The rearrangement links TRBV30 to TRBJ2-7, with 10 bases identical to TRBD2. Germline-derived CDR1 and CDR2 are GTSNPN and SVGIG (reference sequence). The CDR3 length is 13 residues. V was clipped by 5 bases and J by 4 bases; unmatched bases: 5. CDR3 nucleotides: TGTGCCTGGCGGACTAGCGGCAAGTACGAGCAGTACTTC. This sequence encodes CAWRTSGKYEQYF.

This clone was observed a handful of times. The V call is TRBV11-2, the J call TRBJ2-5, with D possibly matching TRBD1 (6 bases). CDR3 length: 14 amino acids. The germline gives CDR1 SGHAT, CDR2 FQNNGV. Trimming took off 3 bases at V and 5 bases at J, with 13 bases between the two ends. CDR3 in DNA: TGTGCCAGCAGCTTGGGTACAGGGATGGAGACCCAGTACTTC. Translating it yields CASSLGTGMETQYF.

Comment on this clone: It is likely a read error, because the conserved phenylalanine at the end of the CDR3 is missing. The limits of the CDR3 on the DNA are not certain, so only TCRdb's listed CDR3 is given. The chain recombines TRBV6-5 with TRBJ1-6. The CDR3 has 15 residues if both end residues are counted. Germline CDR1 and CDR2: MNHEY and SVGAGI. CDR3 residues: CASSYSGCDSYRARD.

This clone was seen a few times. The rearrangement joins TRBV4-3 to TRBJ2-2; D may be TRBD1 (6 bases). This CDR3 has 14 residues. Germline CDR1 reads LGHNA; CDR2 reads YSLEER. V dropped 0 bases and J dropped 7 bases, with 9 bases sitting between them. CDR3: CASSQDWTVGELFF. DNA for the CDR3: TGCGCCAGCAGCCAAGACTGGACAGTCGGGGAGCTGTTTTTT.

The table lists this clone with a few counts. The chain employs TRBV4-2 and TRBJ1-2; D is unclear. V lost 1 base and J 0 bases, leaving 9 bases between the germline ends. CDR1 and CDR2 (germline): LGHNA, YNFKEQ. The CDR3 length is 15 residues. The CDR3 here is CASSQGEAANYGYTF. The CDR3 coding sequence is TGTGCCAGCAGCCAAGGAGAGGCCGCTAACTATGGCTACACCTTC.